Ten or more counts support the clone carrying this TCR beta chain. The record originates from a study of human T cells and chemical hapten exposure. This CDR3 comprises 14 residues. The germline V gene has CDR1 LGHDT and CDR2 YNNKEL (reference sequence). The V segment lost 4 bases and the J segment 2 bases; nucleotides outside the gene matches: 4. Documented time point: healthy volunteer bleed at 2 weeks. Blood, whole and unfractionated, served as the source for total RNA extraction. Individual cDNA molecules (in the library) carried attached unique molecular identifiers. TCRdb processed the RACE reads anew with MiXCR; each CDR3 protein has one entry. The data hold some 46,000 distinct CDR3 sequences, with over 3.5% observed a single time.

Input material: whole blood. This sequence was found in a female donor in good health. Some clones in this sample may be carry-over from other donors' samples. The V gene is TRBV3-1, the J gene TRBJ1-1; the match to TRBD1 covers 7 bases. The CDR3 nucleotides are TGTGCCAGCAGCCTCGGGACAGCTAACACTGAAGCTTTCTTT. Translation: CASSLGTANTEAFF. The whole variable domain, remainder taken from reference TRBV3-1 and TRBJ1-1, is DTAVSQTPKYLVTQMGNDKSIKCEQNLGHDTMYWYKQDSKKFLKIMFSYNNKELIINETVPNRFSPKSPDKAHLNLHINSLELGDSAVYFCASSLGTANTEAFFGQGTRLTVV.